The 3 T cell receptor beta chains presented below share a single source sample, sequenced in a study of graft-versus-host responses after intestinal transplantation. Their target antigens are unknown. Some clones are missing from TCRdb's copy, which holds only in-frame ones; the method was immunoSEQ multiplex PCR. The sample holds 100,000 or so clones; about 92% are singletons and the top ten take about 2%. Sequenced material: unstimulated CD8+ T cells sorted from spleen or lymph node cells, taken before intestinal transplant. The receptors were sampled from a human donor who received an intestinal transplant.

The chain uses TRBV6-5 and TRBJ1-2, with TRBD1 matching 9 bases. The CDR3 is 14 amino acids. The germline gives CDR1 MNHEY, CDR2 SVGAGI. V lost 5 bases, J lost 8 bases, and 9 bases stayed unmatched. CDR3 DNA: TGTGCCAGCAGTCAGACAGGGGGTGTATGGGGCTACACCTTC. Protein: CASSQTGGVWGYTF.

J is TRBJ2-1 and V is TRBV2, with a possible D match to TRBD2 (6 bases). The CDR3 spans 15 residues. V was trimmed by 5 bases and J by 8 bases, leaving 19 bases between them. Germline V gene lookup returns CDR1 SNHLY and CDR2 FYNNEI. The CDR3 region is CASSHAGLERHEQFF. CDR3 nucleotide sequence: TGTGCCAGCAGTCACGCGGGACTGGAAAGGCATGAGCAGTTCTTC.

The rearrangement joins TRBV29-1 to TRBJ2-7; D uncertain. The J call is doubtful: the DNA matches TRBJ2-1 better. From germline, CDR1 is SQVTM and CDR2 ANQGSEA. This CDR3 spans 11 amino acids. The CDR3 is CSVERDNEQFF. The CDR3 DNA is TGCAGCGTCGAACGCGACAATGAGCAGTTCTTC.